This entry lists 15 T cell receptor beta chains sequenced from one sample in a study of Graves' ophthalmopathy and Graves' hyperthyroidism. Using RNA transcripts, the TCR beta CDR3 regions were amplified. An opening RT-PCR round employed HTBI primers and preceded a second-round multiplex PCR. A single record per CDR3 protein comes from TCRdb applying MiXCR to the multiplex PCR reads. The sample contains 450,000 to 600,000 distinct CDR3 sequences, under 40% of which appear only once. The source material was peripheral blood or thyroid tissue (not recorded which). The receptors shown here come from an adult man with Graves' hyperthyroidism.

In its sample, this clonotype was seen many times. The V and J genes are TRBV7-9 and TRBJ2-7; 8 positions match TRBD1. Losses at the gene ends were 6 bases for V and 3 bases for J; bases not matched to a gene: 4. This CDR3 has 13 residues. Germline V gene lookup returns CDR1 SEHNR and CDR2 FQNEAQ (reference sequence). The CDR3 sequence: CASSGQGRYEQYF. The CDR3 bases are TGTGCCAGCAGTGGACAGGGCCGCTACGAGCAGTACTTC. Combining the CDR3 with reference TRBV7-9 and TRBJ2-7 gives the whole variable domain DTGVSQNPRHKITKRGQNVTFRCDPISEHNRLYWYRQTLGQGPEFLTYFQNEAQLEKSRLLSDRFSAERPKGSFSTLEIQRTEQGDSAMYLCASSGQGRYEQYFGPGTRLTVT.

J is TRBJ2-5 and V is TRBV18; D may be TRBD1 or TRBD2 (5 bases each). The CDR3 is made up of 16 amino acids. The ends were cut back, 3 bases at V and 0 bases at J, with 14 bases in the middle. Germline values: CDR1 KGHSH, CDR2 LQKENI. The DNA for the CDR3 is TGTGCCAGCTCACCGGCCGTGGGGGAGAACCAAGAGACCCAGTACTTC. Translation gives CASSPAVGENQETQYF.

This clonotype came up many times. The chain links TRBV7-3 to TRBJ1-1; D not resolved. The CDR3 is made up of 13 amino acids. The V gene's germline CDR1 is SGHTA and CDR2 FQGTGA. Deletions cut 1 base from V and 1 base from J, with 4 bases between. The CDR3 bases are TGTGCCAGCAGCTTAAAAAAGAACACTGAAGCTTTCTTT. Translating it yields CASSLKKNTEAFF.

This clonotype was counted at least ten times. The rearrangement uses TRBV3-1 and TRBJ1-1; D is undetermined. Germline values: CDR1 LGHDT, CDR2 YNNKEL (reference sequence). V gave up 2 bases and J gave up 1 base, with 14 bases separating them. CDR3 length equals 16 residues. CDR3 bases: TGTGCCAGCAGCCAACGACCGACGGGAGGGAACACTGAAGCTTTCTTT. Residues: CASSQRPTGGNTEAFF. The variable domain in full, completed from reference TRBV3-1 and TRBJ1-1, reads DTAVSQTPKYLVTQMGNDKSIKCEQNLGHDTMYWYKQDSKKFLKIMFSYNNKELIINETVPNRFSPKSPDKAHLNLHINSLELGDSAVYFCASSQRPTGGNTEAFFGQGTRLTVV.

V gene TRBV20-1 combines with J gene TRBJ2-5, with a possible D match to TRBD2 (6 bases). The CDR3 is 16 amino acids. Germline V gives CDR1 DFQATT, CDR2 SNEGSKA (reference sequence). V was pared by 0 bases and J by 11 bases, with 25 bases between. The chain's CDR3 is CSARDPWGRRADTQYF. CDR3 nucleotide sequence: TGCAGTGCTAGAGATCCTTGGGGGAGGAGGGCAGATACGCAGTACTTC.

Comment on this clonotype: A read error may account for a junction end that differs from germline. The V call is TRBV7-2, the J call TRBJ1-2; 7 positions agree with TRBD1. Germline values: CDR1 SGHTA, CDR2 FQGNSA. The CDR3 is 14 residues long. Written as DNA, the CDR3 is TGTGCCAGCAGCCGGGACAGAACTAACTATAGCTACACCTTC. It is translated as CASSRDRTNYSYTF.

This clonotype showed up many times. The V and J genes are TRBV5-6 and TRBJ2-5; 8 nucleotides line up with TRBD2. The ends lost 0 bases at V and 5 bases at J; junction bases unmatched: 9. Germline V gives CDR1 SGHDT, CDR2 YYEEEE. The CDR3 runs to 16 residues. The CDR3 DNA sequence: TGTGCCAGCAGCTTGGGAGTCGGGAGGGCCCATGAGACCCAGTACTTC. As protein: CASSLGVGRAHETQYF.

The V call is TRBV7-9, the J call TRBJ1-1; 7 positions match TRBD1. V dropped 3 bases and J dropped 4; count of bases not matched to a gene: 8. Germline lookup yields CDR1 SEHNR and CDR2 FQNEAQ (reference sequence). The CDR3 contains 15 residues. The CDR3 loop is CASSLETGVGTEAFF. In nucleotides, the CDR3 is TGTGCCAGCAGCTTGGAAACAGGGGTGGGCACTGAAGCTTTCTTT.

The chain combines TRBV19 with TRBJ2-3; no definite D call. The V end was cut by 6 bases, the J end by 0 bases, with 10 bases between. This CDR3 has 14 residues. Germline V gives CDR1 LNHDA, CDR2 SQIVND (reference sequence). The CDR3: CASRAFSSTDTQYF. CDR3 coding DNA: TGTGCCAGTAGAGCCTTCTCTAGCACAGATACGCAGTATTTT.

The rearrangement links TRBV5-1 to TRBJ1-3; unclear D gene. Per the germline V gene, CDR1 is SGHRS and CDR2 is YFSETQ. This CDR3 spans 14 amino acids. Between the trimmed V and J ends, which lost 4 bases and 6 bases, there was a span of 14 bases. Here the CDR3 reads CASSQGGRENTIYF. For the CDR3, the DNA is TGCGCCAGCAGCCAAGGAGGGCGGGAAAACACCATATATTTT.

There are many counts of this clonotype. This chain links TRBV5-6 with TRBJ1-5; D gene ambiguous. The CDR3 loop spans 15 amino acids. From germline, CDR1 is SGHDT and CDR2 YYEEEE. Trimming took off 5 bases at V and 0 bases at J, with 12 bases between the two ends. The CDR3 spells CASSPGSDSNQPQHF. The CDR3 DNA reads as TGTGCCAGCAGTCCCGGATCAGATAGCAATCAGCCCCAGCATTTT.

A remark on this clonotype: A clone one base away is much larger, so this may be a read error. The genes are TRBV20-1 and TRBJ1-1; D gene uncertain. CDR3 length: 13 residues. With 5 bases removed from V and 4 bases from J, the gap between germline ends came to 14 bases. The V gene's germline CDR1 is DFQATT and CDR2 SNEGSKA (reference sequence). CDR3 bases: TGCAGTGCTTCCGTGCCCGGGAGCACTGAAGCTTTCTTT. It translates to CSASVPGSTEAFF.

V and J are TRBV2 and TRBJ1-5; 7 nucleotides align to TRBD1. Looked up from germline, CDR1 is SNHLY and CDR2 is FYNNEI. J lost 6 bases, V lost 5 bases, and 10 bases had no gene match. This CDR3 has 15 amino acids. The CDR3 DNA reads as TGTGCCAGCAGTCGTTCGACAGGGAATGGTCAGCCCCAGCATTTT. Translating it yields CASSRSTGNGQPQHF.

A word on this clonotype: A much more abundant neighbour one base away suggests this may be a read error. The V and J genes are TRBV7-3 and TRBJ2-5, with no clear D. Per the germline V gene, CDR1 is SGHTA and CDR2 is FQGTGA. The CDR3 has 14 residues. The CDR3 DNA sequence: TGTGCCAGCAGCTTCCGGGCCCATAAAGAGGCCCAGTACTTC. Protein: CASSFRAHKEAQYF.

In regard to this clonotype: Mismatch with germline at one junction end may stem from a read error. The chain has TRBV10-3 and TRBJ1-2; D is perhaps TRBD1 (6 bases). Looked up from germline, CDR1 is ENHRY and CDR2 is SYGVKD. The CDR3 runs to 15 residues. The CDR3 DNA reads TGTGCCATCAGTGGGTCGACAGGCCGTAACTACGGCTACACCTTC. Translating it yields CAISGSTGRNYGYTF.